This passage covers 9 T cell receptor beta chains from one sample sequenced in a study of blood T cell repertoires in COVID-19 (dated by TCRdb to the early 2020s). Library preparation used the immunoSEQ multiplex PCR assay. TCRdb carries this immuneACCESS record with in-frame sequences only. Its versions omit some clonotypes, under half of them owing to an unresolved V gene in the studies checked, with the rest unexplained. The sample profile shows a few hundred thousand clones; around 83% of them were found once. The leading ten clones occupy around 5.1% of the sample. Sequences were obtained from PBMCs or T cells enriched from blood (not recorded which). These receptors were obtained from a woman between 45 and 65 years old who had recovered from COVID-19.

V is TRBV6-4 and J is TRBJ2-1; 10 bases map to TRBD2. J was trimmed by 0 bases and V by 5 bases; bases with no gene match: 4. Germline CDR1 reads MRHNA; CDR2 reads SNTAGT. This CDR3 spans 16 amino acids. The CDR3 DNA is TGTGCCAGCAGTCTCCTAGCGGGAGCCTCCTACAATGAGCAGTTCTTC. Its translation is CASSLLAGASYNEQFF.

V is TRBV11-3 and J is TRBJ2-7; 7 nucleotides align to TRBD1. Germline assignment: CDR1 SGHNT and CDR2 YENEEA. Trimming took 5 bases from V and 2 from J; bases not matched to a gene: 6. This CDR3 has 14 amino acids. CDR3 DNA sequence: TGTGCCAGCAGCCCAAACCAGGGGGCCTACGAGCAGTACTTC. This encodes CASSPNQGAYEQYF.

In this sample, this clone turned up a few times. This chain connects TRBV30 to TRBJ1-2; 7 bases fit TRBD1. The length of the CDR3 is 13 residues. CDR1 and CDR2 (germline): GTSNPN, SVGIG (reference sequence). Trimming took 7 bases from V and 5 from J; bases not matched to a gene: 10. The CDR3, as DNA: TGTGCCTCACAGGGGATGGCGTGGTATGGCTACACCTTC. Protein: CASQGMAWYGYTF.

This chain links TRBV18 with TRBJ2-4, with 8 bases matching TRBD1. There are 17 residues in the CDR3. The V gene end was trimmed by 1 base and the J gene end by 0 bases; junction bases not matched to a gene: 5. Germline assignment: CDR1 KGHSH and CDR2 LQKENI. CDR3 region: CASSPLGQGIAKNIQYF. Here the CDR3 DNA reads TGTGCCAGCTCACCACTAGGACAGGGAATAGCCAAAAACATTCAGTACTTC.

There are a few counts of this clone. The chain has TRBV12-3 or TRBV12-4 and TRBJ2-5, with D uncertain. The CDR3 is made up of 13 amino acids. Trimming shortened V by 6 bases and J by 2 bases, and 10 bases separated the two germline ends. The CDR3 DNA is TGTGCCAGCAGCCAACAGAAACAAGAGACCCAGTACTTC. Translation: CASSQQKQETQYF.

V usage is TRBV20-1 and J usage is TRBJ1-2, with D perhaps matching TRBD1 (6 bases). The germline gives CDR1 DFQATT, CDR2 SNEGSKA (reference sequence). CDR3 size: 13 residues. Deletions cut 3 bases from V and 8 bases from J, with 16 bases between. Written as DNA, the CDR3 is TGCAGTGCTAGTCCAGGGGTTAACAGCGGCTACACCTTC. Protein sequence: CSASPGVNSGYTF.

The chain uses TRBV25-1 and TRBJ1-2, with 8 bases that match TRBD1. Germline V gene lookup returns CDR1 MGHDK and CDR2 SYGVNS. The CDR3 covers 13 residues. V dropped 11 bases and J dropped 4; count of bases not matched to a gene: 9. The CDR3 region has the DNA TGTGCCGCCCAGGGGGCAGGAGTCTATGGCTACACCTTC. This sequence encodes CAAQGAGVYGYTF.

The V and J genes are TRBV27 and TRBJ2-1, with TRBD2 matching over 14 bases. Germline V gene lookup returns CDR1 MNHEY and CDR2 SMNVEV (reference sequence). V gave up 0 bases and J gave up 4 bases; unmatched junction bases: 2. The CDR3 totals 17 residues. The DNA for the CDR3 is TGTGCCAGCAGTTTATCCGGGACTAGCGGGGGATACAATGAGCAGTTCTTC. It translates to CASSLSGTSGGYNEQFF.

The gene calls are TRBV5-6 and TRBJ2-7; possible D gene TRBD2, 6 bases. Germline CDR1 reads SGHDT; CDR2 reads YYEEEE. The CDR3 contains 14 residues. The ends were cut back, 1 base at V and 3 bases at J, with 11 bases in the middle. The CDR3: CASSLRQGGYEQYF. The CDR3 nucleotides are TGTGCCAGCAGCTTGCGGCAGGGAGGCTACGAGCAGTACTTC.